These T cell receptor beta chains were read from a single sample in a study of T cells expressing NK-cell markers. TCRdb reprocessed the 5' RACE reads, with one entry per CDR3 protein and no DNA. This table holds 150,000 or so distinct CDR3 sequences. The sequencing input was blood T cells: a sorted CD56 or NKG2C T cell subset, CD4+ or CD8+ T cells, or bulk PBMC T cells (not recorded which). Receptors were obtained from a woman aged 18 to 75 in good health. The CDR3 runs from the conserved cysteine through the conserved F or W.

J: TRBJ1-1; length: 14; V: TRBV7-8; CDR3: CASSLETDVTEAFF
J: TRBJ1-3; length: 16; V: TRBV18; CDR3: CASSPNPSNSGNTIYF
J: TRBJ2-3; length: 15; V: TRBV11-2; CDR3: CASSVLAGSTDTQYF
J: TRBJ2-1; length: 14; V: TRBV6-5; CDR3: CASSYGRETDEQFF
J: TRBJ1-5; length: 14; V: TRBV7-9; CDR3: CASSRDGSNQPQHF
J: TRBJ2-7; length: 16; V: TRBV7-3; CDR3: CASNIRGGTSTYEQYF
J: TRBJ2-6; length: 19; V: TRBV4-2; CDR3: CASSQVPQGAGSGANVLTF
J: TRBJ2-7; length: 16; V: TRBV5-1; CDR3: CASSQSSGDFSYEQYF
J: TRBJ2-7; length: 15; V: TRBV20-1; CDR3: CSARPLRQDTYEQYF
J: TRBJ1-2; length: 15; V: TRBV12-3/TRBV12-4; CDR3: CASSFGIGATGGYTF
J: TRBJ1-1; length: 14; V: TRBV7-9; CDR3: CASVTGGKNTEAFF
J: TRBJ1-1; length: 13; V: TRBV12-3/TRBV12-4; CDR3: CASSRRDGTEAFF
J: TRBJ2-6; length: 19; V: TRBV7-8; CDR3: CASSSLTGGLPYGANVLTF
J: TRBJ1-2; length: 15; V: TRBV6-1; CDR3: CASSDLGQGSYGYTF
J: TRBJ1-1; length: 15; V: TRBV4-1; CDR3: CASSQEAGIGTEAFF
J: TRBJ2-7; length: 15; V: TRBV5-8; CDR3: CASSLLAGGPYEQYF
J: TRBJ1-6; length: 13; V: TRBV15; CDR3: CATSRGTNSPLHF
J: TRBJ1-2; length: 15; V: TRBV12-3/TRBV12-4; CDR3: CASSLDRTANYGYTF
J: TRBJ1-6; length: 13; V: TRBV6-1; CDR3: CASSESGRSPLHF
J: TRBJ2-3; length: 14; V: TRBV20-1; CDR3: CSGTQGTSTDTQYF
J: TRBJ2-3; length: 16; V: TRBV5-1; CDR3: CASSLLPGSDTDTQYF
J: TRBJ1-2; length: 17; V: TRBV12-3/TRBV12-4; CDR3: CASSSSLRDRTNYGYTF
J: TRBJ1-5; length: 14; V: TRBV7-8; CDR3: CASSSMRSNQPQHF
J: TRBJ2-7; length: 14; V: TRBV16; CDR3: CASSRSLVTYEQYF
J: TRBJ2-7; length: 16; V: TRBV5-1; CDR3: CASSRGGAGVLYEQYF
J: TRBJ2-5; length: 14; V: TRBV6-5; CDR3: CASSNRGREETQYF
J: TRBJ2-3; length: 12; V: TRBV6-5; CDR3: CATFSGTGAQYF
J: TRBJ2-1; length: 19; V: TRBV12-3/TRBV12-4; CDR3: CASSLVRPESSLSYNEQFF
J: TRBJ1-4; length: 14; V: TRBV9; CDR3: CASSTGTANEKLFF
J: TRBJ2-7; length: 17; V: TRBV27; CDR3: CASSLYWLATPAYEQYF
J: TRBJ2-7; length: 14; V: TRBV21-1; CDR3: CASSIKAGSHEQYF
J: TRBJ1-5; length: 15; V: TRBV12-3/TRBV12-4; CDR3: CASTRGTGGGQPQHF
J: TRBJ2-2; length: 18; V: TRBV12-3/TRBV12-4; CDR3: CASSWRSPGTPVTGELFF
J: TRBJ1-2; length: 12; V: TRBV6-5; CDR3: CASAGGPYGYTF